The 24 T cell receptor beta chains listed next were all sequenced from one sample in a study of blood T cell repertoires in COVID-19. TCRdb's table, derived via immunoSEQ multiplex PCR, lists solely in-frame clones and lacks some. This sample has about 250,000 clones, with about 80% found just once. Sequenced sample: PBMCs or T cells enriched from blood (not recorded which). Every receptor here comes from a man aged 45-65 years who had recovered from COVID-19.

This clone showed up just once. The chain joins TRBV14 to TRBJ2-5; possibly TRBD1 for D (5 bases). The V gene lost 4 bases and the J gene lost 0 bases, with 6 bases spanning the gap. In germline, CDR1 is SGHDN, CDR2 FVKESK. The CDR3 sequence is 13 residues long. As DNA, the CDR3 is TGTGCCAGCAGCCCCAGGGACCAAGAGACCCAGTACTTC. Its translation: CASSPRDQETQYF.

The DNA of the CDR3 is TGTGCCAGCAGACTTACGGGGGAGCAGTTCTTC. Translating gives CASRLTGEQFF. The chain uses TRBV12-3 or TRBV12-4 and TRBJ2-1, with a possible D match to TRBD2 (5 bases). Trimming took 6 bases from V and 10 from J, leaving 10 bases between them. The CDR3 covers 11 residues.

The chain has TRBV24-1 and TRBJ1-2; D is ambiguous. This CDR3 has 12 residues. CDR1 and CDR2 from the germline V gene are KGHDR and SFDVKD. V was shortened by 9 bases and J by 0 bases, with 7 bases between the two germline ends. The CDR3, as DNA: TGTGCCACCGAAGGAGCTAACTATGGCTACACCTTC. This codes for CATEGANYGYTF.

CDR3 residues: CASSLMTSGGAYEQYF. In nucleotides, the CDR3 is TGTGCCAGCAGCTTAATGACTAGCGGGGGGGCCTACGAGCAGTACTTC. V is TRBV7-2 and J is TRBJ2-7; 14 nucleotides match TRBD2. Germline CDR1 SGHTA, CDR2 FQGNSA. The CDR3 has 16 amino acids. The V segment lost 2 bases and the J segment 2 bases; nucleotides outside the gene matches: 2. Supplemented by reference TRBV7-2 and TRBJ2-7, the full variable domain reads GAGVSQSPSNKVTEKGKDVELRCDPISGHTALYWYRQSLGQGLEFLIYFQGNSAPDKSGLPSDRFSAERTGGSVSTLTIQRTQQEDSAVYLCASSLMTSGGAYEQYFGPGTRLTVT.

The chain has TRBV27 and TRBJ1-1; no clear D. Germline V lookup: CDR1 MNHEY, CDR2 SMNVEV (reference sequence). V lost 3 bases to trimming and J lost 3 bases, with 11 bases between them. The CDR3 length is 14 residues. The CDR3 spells CASSFYKTDTEAFF. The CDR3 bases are TGTGCCAGCAGTTTTTATAAAACTGACACTGAAGCTTTCTTT.

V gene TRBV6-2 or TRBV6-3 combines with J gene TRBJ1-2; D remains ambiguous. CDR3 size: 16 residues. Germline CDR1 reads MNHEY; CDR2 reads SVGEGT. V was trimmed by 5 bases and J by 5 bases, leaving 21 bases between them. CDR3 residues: CASSQGLITGIYGYTF. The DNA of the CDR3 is TGTGCCAGCAGTCAAGGACTCATTACTGGAATATATGGCTACACCTTC.

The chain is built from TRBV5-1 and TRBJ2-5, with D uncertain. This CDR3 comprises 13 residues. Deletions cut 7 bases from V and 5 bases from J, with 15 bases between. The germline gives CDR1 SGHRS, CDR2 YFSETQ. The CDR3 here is CASWVGGFETQYF. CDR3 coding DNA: TGCGCCAGCTGGGTCGGCGGATTCGAGACCCAGTACTTC.

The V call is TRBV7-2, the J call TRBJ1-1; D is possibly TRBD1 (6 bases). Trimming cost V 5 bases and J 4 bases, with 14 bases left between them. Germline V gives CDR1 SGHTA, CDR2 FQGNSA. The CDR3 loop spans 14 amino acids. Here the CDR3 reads CASSVYRESTEAFF. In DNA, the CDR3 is TGTGCCAGCAGCGTCTACAGGGAAAGCACTGAAGCTTTCTTT.

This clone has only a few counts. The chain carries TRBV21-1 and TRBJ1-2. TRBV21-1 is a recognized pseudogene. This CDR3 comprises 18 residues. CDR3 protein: CASSPGVCMRFWYYGYTF. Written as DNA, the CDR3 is TGTGCCAGCAGCCCCGGGGTTTGTATGAGGTTTTGGTACTATGGCTACACCTTC.

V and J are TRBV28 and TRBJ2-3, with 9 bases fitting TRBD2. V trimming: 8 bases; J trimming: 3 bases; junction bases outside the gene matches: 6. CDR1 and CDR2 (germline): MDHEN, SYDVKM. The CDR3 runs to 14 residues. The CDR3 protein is CASFPSGKTDTQYF. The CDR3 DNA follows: TGTGCCAGCTTTCCTAGCGGGAAGACAGATACGCAGTATTTT.

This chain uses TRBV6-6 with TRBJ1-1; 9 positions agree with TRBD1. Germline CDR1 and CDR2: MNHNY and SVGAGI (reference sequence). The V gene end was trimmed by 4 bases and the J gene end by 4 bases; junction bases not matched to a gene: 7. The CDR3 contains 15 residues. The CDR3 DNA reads TGTGCCAGCAGTTTGGGACAGGGTCGGGTCACTGAAGCTTTCTTT. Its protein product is CASSLGQGRVTEAFF.

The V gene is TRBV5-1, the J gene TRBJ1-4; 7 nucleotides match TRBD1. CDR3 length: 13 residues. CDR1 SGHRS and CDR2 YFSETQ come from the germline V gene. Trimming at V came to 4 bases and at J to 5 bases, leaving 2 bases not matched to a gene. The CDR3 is CASSQGVNEKLFF. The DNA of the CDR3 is TGCGCCAGCAGCCAGGGGGTAAATGAAAAACTGTTTTTT.

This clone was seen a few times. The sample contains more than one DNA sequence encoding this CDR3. CDR3 DNA sequence: TGCGCCAGCAGCTTGGCCGGGAGCGGAGAGACCCAGTACTTC. It encodes CASSLAGSGETQYF. V gene TRBV5-1 combines with J gene TRBJ2-5; TRBD2 is a possible D gene (6 bases). This CDR3 has 14 residues. Germline CDR1 SGHRS, CDR2 YFSETQ. Trimming removed 0 bases from V and 4 bases from J, with 10 bases in between.

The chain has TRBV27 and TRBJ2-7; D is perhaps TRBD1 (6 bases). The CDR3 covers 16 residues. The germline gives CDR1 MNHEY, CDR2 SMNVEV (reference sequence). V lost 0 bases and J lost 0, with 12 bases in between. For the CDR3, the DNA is TGTGCCAGCAGTTTATCTGGACAGACCCTCTCCTACGAGCAGTACTTC. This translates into CASSLSGQTLSYEQYF.

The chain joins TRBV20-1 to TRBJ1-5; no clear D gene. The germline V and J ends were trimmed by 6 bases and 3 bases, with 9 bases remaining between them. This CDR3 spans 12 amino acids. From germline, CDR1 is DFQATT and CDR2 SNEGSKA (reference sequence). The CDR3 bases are TGCAGTGCGAGTGGTTACAATCAGCCCCAGCATTTT. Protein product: CSASGYNQPQHF.

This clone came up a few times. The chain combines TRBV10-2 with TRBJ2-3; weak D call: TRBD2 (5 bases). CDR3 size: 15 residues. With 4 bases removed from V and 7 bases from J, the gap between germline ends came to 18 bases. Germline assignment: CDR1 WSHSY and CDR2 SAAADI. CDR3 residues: CASSALGPPGNTQYF. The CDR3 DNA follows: TGCGCCAGCAGTGCTCTCGGCCCGCCGGGGAATACGCAGTATTTT.

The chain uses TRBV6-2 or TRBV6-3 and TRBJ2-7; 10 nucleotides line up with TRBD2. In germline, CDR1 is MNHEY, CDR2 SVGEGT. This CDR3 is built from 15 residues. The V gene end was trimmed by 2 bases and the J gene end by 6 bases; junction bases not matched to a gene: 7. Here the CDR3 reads CASSYRTSGGTEQYF. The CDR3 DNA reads TGTGCCAGCAGTTACCGGACTAGCGGTGGGACCGAGCAGTACTTC.

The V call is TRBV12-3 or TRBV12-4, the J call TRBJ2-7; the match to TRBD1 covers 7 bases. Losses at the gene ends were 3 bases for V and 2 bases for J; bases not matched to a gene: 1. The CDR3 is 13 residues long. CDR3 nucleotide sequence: TGTGCCAGCAGTTTCGGGACAGCCTACGAGCAGTACTTC. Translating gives CASSFGTAYEQYF.

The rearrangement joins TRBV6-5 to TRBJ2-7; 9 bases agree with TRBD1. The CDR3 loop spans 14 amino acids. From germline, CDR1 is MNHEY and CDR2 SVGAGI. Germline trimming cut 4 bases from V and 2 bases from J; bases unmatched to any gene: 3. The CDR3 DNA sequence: TGTGCCAGCAGTTCCGGGACAGGGACCTACGAGCAGTACTTC. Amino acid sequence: CASSSGTGTYEQYF.

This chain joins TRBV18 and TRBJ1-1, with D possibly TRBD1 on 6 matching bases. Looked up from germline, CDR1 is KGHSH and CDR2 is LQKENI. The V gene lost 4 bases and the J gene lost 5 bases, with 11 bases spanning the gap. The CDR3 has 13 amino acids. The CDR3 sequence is CASSQGRGTEAFF. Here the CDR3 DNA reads TGTGCCAGCTCACAGGGGAGGGGGACTGAAGCTTTCTTT.

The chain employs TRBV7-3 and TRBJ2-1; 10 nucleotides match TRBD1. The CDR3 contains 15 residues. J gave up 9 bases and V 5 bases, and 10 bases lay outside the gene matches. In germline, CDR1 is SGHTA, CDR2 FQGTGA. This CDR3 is CASSHNGGQGIEQFF. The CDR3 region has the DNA TGTGCCAGCAGCCACAACGGGGGACAGGGGATTGAGCAGTTCTTC.

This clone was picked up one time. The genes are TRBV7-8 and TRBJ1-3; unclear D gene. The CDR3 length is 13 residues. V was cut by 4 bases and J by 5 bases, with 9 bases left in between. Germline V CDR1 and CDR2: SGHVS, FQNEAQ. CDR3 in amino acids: CASSSPIRNTIYF. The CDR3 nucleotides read TGTGCCAGCAGCTCCCCAATTCGAAACACCATATATTTT.

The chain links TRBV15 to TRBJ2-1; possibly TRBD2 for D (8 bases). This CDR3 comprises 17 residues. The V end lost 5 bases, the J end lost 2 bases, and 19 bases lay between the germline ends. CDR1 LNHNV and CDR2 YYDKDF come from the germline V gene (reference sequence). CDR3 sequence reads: CATSSGGPGGPYNEQFF. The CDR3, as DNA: TGTGCCACCAGCTCAGGGGGGCCGGGAGGGCCCTACAATGAGCAGTTCTTC. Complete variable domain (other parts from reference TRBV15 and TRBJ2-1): DAMVIQNPRYQVTQFGKPVTLSCSQTLNHNVMYWYQQKSSQAPKLLFHYYDKDFNNEADTPDNFQSRRPNTSFCFLDIRSPGLGDTAMYLCATSSGGPGGPYNEQFFGPGTRLTVL.

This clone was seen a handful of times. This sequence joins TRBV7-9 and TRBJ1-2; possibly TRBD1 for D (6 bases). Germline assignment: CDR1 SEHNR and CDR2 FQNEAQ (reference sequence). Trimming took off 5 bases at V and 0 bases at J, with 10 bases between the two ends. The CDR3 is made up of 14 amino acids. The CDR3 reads CASSQDSANYGYTF. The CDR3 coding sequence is TGTGCCAGCAGCCAGGACAGCGCTAACTATGGCTACACCTTC.